This T cell receptor beta chain was recovered during a study of T-cell memory formation after mild COVID-19. Each CDR3 protein gets one entry after TCRdb re-called the 5' RACE reads with MiXCR. The table has over 95,000 distinct CDR3 sequences, 22% seen once; the top ten hold approximately 41%. Of note for this clonotype: Its antigen is as yet unknown.

This CDR3 comprises 17 residues. The germline V gene has CDR1 MGHRA and CDR2 YSYEKL. V shed 2 bases, J shed 6 bases, and the junction held 11 bases outside the gene matches. General study results and limits: Chiefly within CM and EM were the contracting CD4+ clones; CD8+ ones were within EMRA. Researchers could not confirm that second-wave clones peaking on day 37 targeted SARS-CoV-2.

The source of this sequence is a man between 18 and 29 years old who had mild COVID-19 (a few samples of this study predate the infection). Cell type and time point are not known. The rearrangement joins TRBV4-1 to TRBJ2-1; 9 bases match TRBD2. Sequencing was done on a sample of PBMCs or a T cell subset sorted from them (not recorded which). Written as DNA, the CDR3 is TGCGCCAGCAGCCAATCTCAACCGGGACTAGCAGTCAATGAGCAGTTCTTC. Residues: CASSQSQPGLAVNEQFF.